The source of this TCR beta chain is a study of response to subunit inactivated influenza vaccine. TCRdb recomputed calls from the RT-PCR reads with MiXCR, one row per CDR3 protein. The sample contains about 540,000 distinct CDR3 sequences, approximately 20% of which appear only once. This clonotype was detected only a few times. Its target is unknown. The CDR3 loop spans 16 amino acids. Germline V gene data show CDR1 as DFQATT and CDR2 as SNEGSKA (reference sequence). Trimming took 0 bases from V and 5 from J; bases not matched to a gene: 8. General study findings and limits: The authors suggested that few new T cells are recruited per seasonal influenza vaccination.

This same sample was also taken into another study, of T cells expressing NK-cell markers. According to that study: Beta-chain TCR cDNA was generated via 5'RACE template switching with UMIs. NKG2C+ dominant clonotype frequencies in 6 or 7 donors were about 1.0-8% of CD8+ T cells. Whether the expanded NKG2C+ T cell clones recognized HCMV remained unclear.

The sample in question was CD4+ T cells sorted from PBMCs, obtained 11 to 12 days after vaccination. This chain uses TRBV20-1 with TRBJ2-2; 8 bases map to TRBD1. This TCR came from a man between 45 and 60 years old who received an inactivated influenza vaccine. CDR3 sequence: CSARERNRGVTGELFF. DNA of the CDR3: TGCAGTGCTAGAGAAAGGAACAGGGGGGTAACCGGGGAGCTGTTTTTT.